This TCR beta chain was identified in a study of cytomegalovirus exposure and HLA in healthy donors. Study-wide findings and caveats: As a later analysis revealed, most CMV-associated TCR beta chains appeared HLA-restricted. Earlier analysis found most TCR beta V segments productive about 90% or about 30% of the time. One cluster of highly shared sequence variants probably arose as a sequencing artifact.

PCR primers comprised 60 Vbeta and 13 Jbeta primers. Measured with immunoSEQ multiplex PCR; TCRdb has only the in-frame clones, and not every one. The top ten clones hold around 6.8% of a sample with fewer than 150,000 clones, around 82% of them seen once. V lost 0 bases, J lost 5 bases, and 7 bases stayed unmatched. Germline CDR1 reads MGHRA; CDR2 reads YSYEKL. The CDR3 consists of 18 residues. On this clone: Its antigen is not known.

The specimen sequenced was PBMCs. The rearrangement uses TRBV4-1 and TRBJ2-7; 16 positions match TRBD2. The TCR was taken from a middle-aged man in good health and CMV-seropositive. The DNA of the CDR3 is TGCGCCAGCAGCCAAGAGTGGGTGGGACTAGCGGGAGGGAACGAGCAGTACTTC. Translated, it gives CASSQEWVGLAGGNEQYF.